The subject of this entry is one TCR beta chain. What it recognizes is unknown. This specimen comes from a study of cytomegalovirus exposure and HLA in healthy donors. Study overall: Findings of an earlier analysis included some 120 million unique TCR beta sequences from around 180 million T cells. The study's findings and limits: Most subjects' HLA-A and HLA-B alleles were reportedly predicted from TCR beta sequences. Other equally common chains were less clonally expanded than HLA-associated TCR beta chains, a later analysis showed. Cytomegalovirus association was assigned to about 150 TCR beta chains.

Researchers ran the PCR with 60 Vbeta and 13 Jbeta primers. The method was immunoSEQ multiplex PCR; TCRdb's version includes in-frame clones alone and lacks a portion of them. The repertoire has roughly 130,000 clones, around 77% of them found once; the top ten carry approximately 5%. The CDR3 runs 15 residues. V was pared by 5 bases and J by 4 bases, with 6 bases of the junction left unmatched. The germline gives CDR1 SGHTA, CDR2 FQGNSA. This chain connects TRBV7-2 to TRBJ2-1, with 9 bases matching TRBD1. The sequence derives from a man in his thirties or forties in good health and CMV-seronegative. Sequencing input: PBMCs. The CDR3 is CASSLGDRAYNEQFF. Written as DNA, the CDR3 is TGTGCCAGCAGCCTGGGGGACAGGGCTTACAATGAGCAGTTCTTC.